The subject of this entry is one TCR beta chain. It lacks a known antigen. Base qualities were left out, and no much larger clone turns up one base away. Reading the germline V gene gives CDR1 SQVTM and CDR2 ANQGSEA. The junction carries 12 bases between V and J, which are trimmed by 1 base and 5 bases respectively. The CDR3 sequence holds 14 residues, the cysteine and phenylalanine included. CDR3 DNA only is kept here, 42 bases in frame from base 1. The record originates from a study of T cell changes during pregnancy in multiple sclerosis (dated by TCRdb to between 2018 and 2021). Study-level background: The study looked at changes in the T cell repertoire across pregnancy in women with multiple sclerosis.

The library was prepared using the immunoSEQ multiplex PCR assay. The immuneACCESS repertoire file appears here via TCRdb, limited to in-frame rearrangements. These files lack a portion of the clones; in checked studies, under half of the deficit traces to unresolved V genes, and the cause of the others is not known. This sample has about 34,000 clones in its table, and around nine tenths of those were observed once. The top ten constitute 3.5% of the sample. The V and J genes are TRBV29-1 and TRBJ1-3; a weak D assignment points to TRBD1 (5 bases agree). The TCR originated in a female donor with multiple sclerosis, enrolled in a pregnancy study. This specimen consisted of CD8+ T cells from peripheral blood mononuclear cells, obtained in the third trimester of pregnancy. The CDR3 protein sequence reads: CSVEVGQGRNTIYF. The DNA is TGCAGCGTTGAAGTAGGGCAGGGAAGAAACACCATATATTTT.